The sequence of this TCR beta chain was determined in a study of cytomegalovirus exposure and HLA in healthy donors. Looking at the study overall: Of the donors genotyped, several hundred in all, 65% to 90% fell in the Caucasian-associated ancestry cluster.

In the case of this clone: Antigen specificity is unknown.

PCR primers comprised 60 Vbeta and 13 Jbeta primers. Sequencing used immunoSEQ multiplex PCR; TCRdb keeps in-frame clones, though not all of them. The repertoire has under 150,000 clones, about 85% of them found once; the top ten carry more than 1.5%. CDR3 length: 15 residues. Germline CDR1 is SGDLS and CDR2 is YYNGEE. The J segment lost 6 bases and the V segment lost 4 bases, leaving 9 bases of the junction unmatched. Overall study findings and caveats: Many donors shared some public TCRs, even though most TCR sequences were rare.

The sequence derives from a boy between 10 and 17 years old in good health and CMV-seronegative. The specimen was PBMCs. The chain carries TRBV9 and TRBJ1-3; TRBD1 agrees at 8 bases. CDR3 residues: CASSTGQDSLNTIYF. The CDR3 region has the DNA TGTGCCAGCAGCACGGGACAGGACAGTTTAAACACCATATATTTT.